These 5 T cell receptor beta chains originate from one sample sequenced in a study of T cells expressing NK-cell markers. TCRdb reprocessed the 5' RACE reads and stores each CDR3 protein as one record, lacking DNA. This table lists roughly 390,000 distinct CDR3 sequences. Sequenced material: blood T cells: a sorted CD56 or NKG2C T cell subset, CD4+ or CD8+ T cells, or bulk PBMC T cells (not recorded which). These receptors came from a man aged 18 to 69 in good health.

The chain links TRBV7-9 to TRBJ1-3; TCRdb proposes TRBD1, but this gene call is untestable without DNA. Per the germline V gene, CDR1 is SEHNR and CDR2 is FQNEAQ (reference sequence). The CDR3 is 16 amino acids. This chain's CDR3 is CASSTGTGLAGNTIYF.

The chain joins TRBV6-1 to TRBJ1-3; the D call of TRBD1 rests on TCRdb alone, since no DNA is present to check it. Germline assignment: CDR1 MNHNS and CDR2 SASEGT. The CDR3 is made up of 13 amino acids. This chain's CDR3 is CASTPPLGNTIYF.

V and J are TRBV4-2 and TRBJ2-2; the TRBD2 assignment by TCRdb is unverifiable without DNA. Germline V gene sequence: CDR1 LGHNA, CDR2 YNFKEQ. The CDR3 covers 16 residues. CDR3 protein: CASSPPAGANTGELFF.

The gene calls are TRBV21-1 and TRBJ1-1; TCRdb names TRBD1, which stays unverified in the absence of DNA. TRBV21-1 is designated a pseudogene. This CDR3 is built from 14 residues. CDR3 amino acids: CATPMDRMNTEAFF.

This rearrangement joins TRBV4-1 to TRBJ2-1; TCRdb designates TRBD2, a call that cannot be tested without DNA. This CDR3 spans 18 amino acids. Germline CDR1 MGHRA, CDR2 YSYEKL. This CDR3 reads CASSQASLGLAVYNEQFF.